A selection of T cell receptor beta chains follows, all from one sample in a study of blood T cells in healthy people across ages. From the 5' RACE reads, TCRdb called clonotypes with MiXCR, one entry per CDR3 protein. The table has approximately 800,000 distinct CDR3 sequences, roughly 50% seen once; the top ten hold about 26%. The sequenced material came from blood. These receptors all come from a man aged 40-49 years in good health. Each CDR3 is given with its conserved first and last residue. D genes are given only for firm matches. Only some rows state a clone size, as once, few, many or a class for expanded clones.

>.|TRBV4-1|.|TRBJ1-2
TGCGCCAGCAGCCAAGATCTAGGGGCCGACTATGGCTACACCTTC
CASSQDLGADYGYTF
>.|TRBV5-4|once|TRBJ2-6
TGTGCCAGCAGCTTGAACAGTGGGTTAGGGGCCAACGTCCTGACTTTC
CASSLNSGLGANVLTF
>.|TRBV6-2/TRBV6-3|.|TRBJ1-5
TGTGCCAGCAGTACCCGATCGGGGGTGGATCAGCCCCAGCATTTT
CASSTRSGVDQPQHF
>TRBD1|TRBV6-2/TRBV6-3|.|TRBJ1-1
TGTGCCAGCAGTTACCAGATCGGACAGGGCTCTTACTTGAACACTGAAGCTTTCTTT
CASSYQIGQGSYLNTEAFF
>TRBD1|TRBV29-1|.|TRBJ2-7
TGCAGCGCGGGCTCCGGGACAGGGGGATACGAGCAGTACTTC
CSAGSGTGGYEQYF
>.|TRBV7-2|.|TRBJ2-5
TGTGCCAGCAGCATCCAGACTAGTTCAGAGACCCAGTACTTC
CASSIQTSSETQYF
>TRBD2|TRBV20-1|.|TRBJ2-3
TGCAGTGCTGTCGGACTAGCGGGAGAAGATACGCAGTATTTT
CSAVGLAGEDTQYF
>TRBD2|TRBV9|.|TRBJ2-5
TGTGCCAGCAGCGTAGCTAGCGGGAGAGAAGAGACCCAGTACTTC
CASSVASGREETQYF
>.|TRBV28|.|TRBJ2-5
TGTGCCAGCAGTTTATACGGGGCTCGGGAGACCCAGTACTTC
CASSLYGARETQYF
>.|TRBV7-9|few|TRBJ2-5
TGTGCCAGCAGCTTCAGGGATCAAGAGACCCAGTACTTC
CASSFRDQETQYF
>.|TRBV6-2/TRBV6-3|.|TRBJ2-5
TGTGCCAGCGCTCCCACCCTTCAGGGGCCCCGGACGTACTTC
CASAPTLQGPRTYF
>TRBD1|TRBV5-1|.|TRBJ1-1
TGCGCCAGCAGTAGAGGACAGGGACTCGCTGAAGCTTTCTTT
CASSRGQGLAEAFF
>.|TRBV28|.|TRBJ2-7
TGTGCCAGCAGTTCACGACGTCGTCAGAACTACGAGCAGTACTTC
CASSSRRRQNYEQYF
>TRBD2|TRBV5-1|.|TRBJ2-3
TGCGCCAGCAGCTCCCGGACTAGCGGGGGGGCCGTAGCAGATACGCAGTATTTT
CASSSRTSGGAVADTQYF
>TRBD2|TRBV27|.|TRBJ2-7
TGTGCCAGCAGTTTTTTCGTACTAGCGGGAGCCCCCTCCTACAATGAGCAGTACTTC
CASSFFVLAGAPSYNEQYF
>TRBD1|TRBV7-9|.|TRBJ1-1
TGTGCCAGCAGACCTCCGGGACAGGGAATTAGCGACACTGAAGCTTTCTTT
CASRPPGQGISDTEAFF
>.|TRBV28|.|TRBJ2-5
TGTGCCAGCAGTCGACGACGGGGCCTCCAAGAGACCCAGTACTTC
CASSRRRGLQETQYF
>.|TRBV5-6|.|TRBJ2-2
TGTGCCAGCACCCGGACAGCGAACACCGGGGAGCTGTTTTTT
CASTRTANTGELFF
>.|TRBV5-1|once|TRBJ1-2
TGCGCCAGCAGCTTCCGGGACGGAGACTATGGCTACACCTTC
CASSFRDGDYGYTF
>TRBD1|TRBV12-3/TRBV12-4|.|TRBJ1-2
TGTGCCAGCAGTTTAATCGGGACAGGTTATGGCTACACCTTC
CASSLIGTGYGYTF
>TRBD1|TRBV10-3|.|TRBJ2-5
TGTGCCATCAGTGAGCCTAGGACAGGGTCCCCCTCGAATGAGCAGTACTTC
CAISEPRTGSPSNEQYF
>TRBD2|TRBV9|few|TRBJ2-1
TGTGCCAGCAGCGTAGGGAGCGGGGGCGTAAACAATGAGCAGTTCTTC
CASSVGSGGVNNEQFF